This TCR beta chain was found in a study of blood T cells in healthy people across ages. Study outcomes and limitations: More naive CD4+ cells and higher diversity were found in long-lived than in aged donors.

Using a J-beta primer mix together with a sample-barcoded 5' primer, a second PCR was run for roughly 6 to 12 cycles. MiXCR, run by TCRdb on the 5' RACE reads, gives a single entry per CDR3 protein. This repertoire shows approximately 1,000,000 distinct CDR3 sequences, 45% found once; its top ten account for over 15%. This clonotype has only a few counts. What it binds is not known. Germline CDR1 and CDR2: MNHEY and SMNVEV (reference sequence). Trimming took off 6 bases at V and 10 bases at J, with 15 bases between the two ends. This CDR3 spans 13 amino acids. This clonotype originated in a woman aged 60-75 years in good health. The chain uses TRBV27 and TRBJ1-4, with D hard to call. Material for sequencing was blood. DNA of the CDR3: TGTGCCAGCAGAGCGATAGGTGAAGGAAAACTGTTTTTT. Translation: CASRAIGEGKLFF. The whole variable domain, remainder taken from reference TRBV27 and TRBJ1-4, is EAQVTQNPRYLITVTGKKLTVTCSQNMNHEYMSWYRQDPGLGLRQIYYSMNVEVTDKGDVPEGYKVSRKEKRNFPLILESPSPNQTSLYFCASRAIGEGKLFFGSGTQLSVL.